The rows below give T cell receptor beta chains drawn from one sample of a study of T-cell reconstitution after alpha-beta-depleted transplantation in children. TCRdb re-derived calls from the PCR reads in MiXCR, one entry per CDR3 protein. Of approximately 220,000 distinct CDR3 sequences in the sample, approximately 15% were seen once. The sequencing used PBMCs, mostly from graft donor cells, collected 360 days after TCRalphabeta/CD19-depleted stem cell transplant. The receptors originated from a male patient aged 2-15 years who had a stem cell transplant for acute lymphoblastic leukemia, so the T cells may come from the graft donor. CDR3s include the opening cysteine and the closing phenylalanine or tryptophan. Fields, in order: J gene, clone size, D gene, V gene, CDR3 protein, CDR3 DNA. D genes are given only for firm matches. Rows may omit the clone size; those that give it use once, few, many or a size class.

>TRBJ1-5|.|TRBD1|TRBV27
CASSSLPGTGLHQPQHF
TGTGCCAGCAGTTCCCTACCCGGGACAGGGCTACATCAGCCCCAGCATTTT
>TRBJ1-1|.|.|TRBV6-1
CASSLRWVNTEAFF
TGTGCCAGCAGCCTGCGATGGGTGAACACTGAAGCTTTCTTT
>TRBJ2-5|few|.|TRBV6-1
CASSPMGGAGETQYF
TGTGCCAGCAGTCCAATGGGGGGGGCCGGAGAGACCCAGTACTTC
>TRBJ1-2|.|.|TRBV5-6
CASSSRGQGGYGYTF
TGTGCCAGCAGCTCACGAGGGCAGGGAGGCTATGGCTACACCTTC
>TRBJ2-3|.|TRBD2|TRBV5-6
CASSSSGGTDTRYF
TGTGCCAGCAGTTCTAGCGGGGGCACAGATACGCGGTATTTT
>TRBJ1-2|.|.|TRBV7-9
CASSFREGDSYGYTF
TGTGCCAGCAGCTTCCGAGAGGGAGATTCTTATGGCTACACCTTC
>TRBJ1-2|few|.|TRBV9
CASGSEGYTF
TGTGCCAGCGGTTCCGAGGGCTACACCTTC
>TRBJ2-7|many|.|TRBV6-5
CASSYGRMSSYEQYF
TGTGCCAGCAGTTACGGTAGGATGAGCTCCTACGAGCAGTACTTC
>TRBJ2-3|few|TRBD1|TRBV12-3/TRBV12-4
CASRGMGQYTDTQYF
TGTGCCAGCAGGGGCATGGGACAGTACACAGATACGCAGTATTTT
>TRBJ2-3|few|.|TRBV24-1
CATSDPGQTDTQYF
TGTGCCACCAGTGACCCCGGGCAGACAGATACGCAGTATTTT
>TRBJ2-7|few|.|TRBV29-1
CSVGRDGSSYEQYF
TGCAGCGTTGGACGGGACGGGAGCTCCTACGAGCAGTACTTC
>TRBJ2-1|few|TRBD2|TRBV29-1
CSVDIPLAGGPEQFF
TGCAGCGTTGATATTCCCCTAGCGGGGGGGCCTGAGCAGTTCTTC
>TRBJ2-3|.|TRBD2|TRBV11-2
CASSLELAGHTDTQYF
TGTGCCAGCAGCTTAGAACTAGCGGGGCACACAGATACGCAGTATTTT
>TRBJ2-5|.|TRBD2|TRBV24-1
CATSDRRSSGFQETQYF
TGTGCCACCAGTGACCGGCGGTCTAGCGGATTCCAAGAGACCCAGTACTTC
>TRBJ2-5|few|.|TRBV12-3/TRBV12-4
CATASGFGIVSKETQYF
TGTGCCACCGCCTCGGGTTTCGGGATCGTCTCCAAAGAGACCCAGTACTTC
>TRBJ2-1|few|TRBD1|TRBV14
CASSQVGWQGANNEQFF
TGTGCCAGCAGCCAAGTCGGGTGGCAGGGGGCCAACAATGAGCAGTTCTTC
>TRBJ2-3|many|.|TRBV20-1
CSARGTARTQYF
TGCAGTGCTAGAGGGACGGCGAGAACGCAGTATTTT
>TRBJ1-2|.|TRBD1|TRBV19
CASSTDRVNGYTF
TGTGCCAGTAGTACCGACAGGGTCAACGGCTACACCTTC
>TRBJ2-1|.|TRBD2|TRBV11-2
CASSLDGGNEQFF
TGTGCCAGCAGCTTAGACGGGGGGAATGAGCAGTTCTTC
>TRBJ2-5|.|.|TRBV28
CASRPPGQLLGVHETQYF
TGTGCCAGCAGACCTCCTGGACAGCTCCTAGGGGTCCATGAGACCCAGTACTTC
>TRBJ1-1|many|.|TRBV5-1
CASSLESVDEAFF
TGCGCCAGCAGCTTGGAGAGCGTTGATGAAGCTTTCTTT
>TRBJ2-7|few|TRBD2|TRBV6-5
CASSYSGTSGAYEQYF
TGTGCCAGCAGTTACTCCGGGACTAGCGGGGCCTACGAGCAGTACTTC
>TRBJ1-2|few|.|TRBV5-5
CASSLEGLINYGYTF
TGTGCCAGCAGCTTGGAAGGGCTAATTAACTATGGCTACACCTTC